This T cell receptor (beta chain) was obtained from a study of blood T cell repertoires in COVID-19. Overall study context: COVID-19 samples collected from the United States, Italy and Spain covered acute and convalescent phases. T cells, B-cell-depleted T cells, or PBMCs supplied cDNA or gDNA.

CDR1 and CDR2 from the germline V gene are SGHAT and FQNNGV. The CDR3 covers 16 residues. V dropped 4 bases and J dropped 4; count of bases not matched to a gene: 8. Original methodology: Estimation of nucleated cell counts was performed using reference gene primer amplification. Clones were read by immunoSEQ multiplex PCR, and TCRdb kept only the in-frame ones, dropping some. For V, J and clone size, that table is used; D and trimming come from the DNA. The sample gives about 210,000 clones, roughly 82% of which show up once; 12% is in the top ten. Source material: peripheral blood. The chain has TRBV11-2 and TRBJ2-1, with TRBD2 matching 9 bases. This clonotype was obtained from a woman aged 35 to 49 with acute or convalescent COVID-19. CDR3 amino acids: CASSSLAGVWYNEQFF. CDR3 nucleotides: TGTGCCAGCAGCTCCTTAGCGGGAGTCTGGTACAATGAGCAGTTCTTC. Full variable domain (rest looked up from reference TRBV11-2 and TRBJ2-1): EAGVAQSPRYKIIEKRQSVAFWCNPISGHATLYWYQQILGQGPKLLIQFQNNGVVDDSQLPKDRFSAERLKGVDSTLKIQPAKLEDSAVYLCASSSLAGVWYNEQFFGPGTRLTVL.